These 18 T cell receptor beta chains came from one sample sequenced in a study of T cells expressing NK-cell markers. TCRdb re-called the 5' RACE reads; every CDR3 protein appears as one record, without DNA. Its listing shows hundreds of thousands of distinct CDR3 sequences. Sequencing input: blood T cells: a sorted CD56 or NKG2C T cell subset, CD4+ or CD8+ T cells, or bulk PBMC T cells (not recorded which). The source is a man aged 18-30 years in good health.

V usage is TRBV7-2 and J usage is TRBJ2-5. In germline, CDR1 is SGHTA, CDR2 FQGNSA. CDR3 length: 14 residues. CDR3 in amino acids: CASSLIVGYETQYF.

The chain is built from TRBV13 and TRBJ2-3; absent DNA, TCRdb's TRBD1 call cannot be checked. Germline-derived CDR1 and CDR2 are PRHDT and FYEKMQ (reference sequence). There are 13 residues in the CDR3. Here the CDR3 reads CASSDAGVDTQYF.

The chain links TRBV6-1 to TRBJ2-4; TCRdb reports TRBD1, a call that lacks DNA to check it against. The CDR3 loop spans 14 amino acids. Germline CDR1 reads MNHNS; CDR2 reads SASEGT. The CDR3 loop reads CASAPGQGYLIQYF.

The V and J genes are TRBV6-1 and TRBJ2-1; lacking DNA, the TRBD2 call made by TCRdb goes unchecked. Per the germline V gene, CDR1 is MNHNS and CDR2 is SASEGT. This CDR3 region has 15 residues. The CDR3 protein is CASSASGRFSNEQFF.

This chain joins TRBV6-2 or TRBV6-3 and TRBJ2-1. The CDR3 has 13 amino acids. Per germline, CDR1 MNHEY and CDR2 SVGEGT. The chain's CDR3 is CASSLDIANEQFF.

The chain carries TRBV25-1 and TRBJ1-5. The CDR3 spans 16 residues. Looked up from germline, CDR1 is MGHDK and CDR2 is SYGVNS. The CDR3 loop is CASSEHSSRGNQPQHF.

The chain joins TRBV30 to TRBJ2-2. Germline values: CDR1 GTSNPN, CDR2 SVGIG (reference sequence). The CDR3 totals 15 residues. The CDR3 is CAKADEGPNTGELFF.

The chain employs TRBV6-5 and TRBJ2-5; absent DNA, TCRdb's TRBD2 call cannot be checked. The CDR3 has 14 residues. CDR1 and CDR2 (germline): MNHEY, SVGAGI. CDR3 protein: CASSYGQGHWTQYF.

This chain links TRBV29-1 with TRBJ2-1; no DNA is available, so the TRBD1 call from TCRdb remains unchecked. The V gene's germline CDR1 is SQVTM and CDR2 ANQGSEA. There are 15 residues in the CDR3. The chain's CDR3 is CSVRTRLTEYNEQFF.

V usage is TRBV15 and J usage is TRBJ2-3. CDR1 and CDR2 from the germline V gene are LNHNV and YYDKDF (reference sequence). This CDR3 contains 16 residues. CDR3: CATSRDVGLSTDTQYF.

The J gene is TRBJ1-5, the V gene TRBV12-3 or TRBV12-4. The CDR3 length is 13 residues. CDR3: CASSAGDNQPQHF.

V is TRBV4-3 and J is TRBJ2-1; TCRdb's D call of TRBD2 is untestable without DNA. CDR3 length: 14 amino acids. Germline V gives CDR1 LGHNA, CDR2 YSLEER. CDR3 protein: CASSQEEGSNEQFF.

This chain links TRBV12-3 or TRBV12-4 with TRBJ1-1. The CDR3 is made up of 11 amino acids. The CDR3 here is CASITSGEAFF.

The chain has TRBV12-3 or TRBV12-4 and TRBJ2-2. The length of the CDR3 is 11 residues. The CDR3 sequence is CASGVPGELFF.

V usage is TRBV12-3 or TRBV12-4 and J usage is TRBJ2-1; TCRdb's D gene call, TRBD2, goes unchecked for lack of DNA. The CDR3 sequence is 18 residues long. The CDR3 sequence: CASTSSWGEGLLDNEQFF.

The gene calls are TRBV11-2 and TRBJ1-5; the D call from TCRdb, TRBD1, cannot be confirmed without DNA. This CDR3 has 15 amino acids. The germline CDR1 and CDR2 sequences are SGHAT and FQNNGV. This CDR3 reads CASSRDRGLNQPQHF.

This chain links TRBV11-1 with TRBJ2-1; TCRdb returns TRBD1, unconfirmable since there is no DNA. The CDR3 consists of 15 residues. The germline V gene encodes CDR1 SGHAT and CDR2 FQDESV (reference sequence). The CDR3 region is CASSLGTRAASEQFF.

V is TRBV29-1 and J is TRBJ2-7; with no DNA, the TCRdb D assignment of TRBD2 cannot be verified. CDR3 length equals 14 residues. Germline loops: CDR1 SQVTM, CDR2 ANQGSEA. CDR3: CSVTGLAAPYEQYF.